This TCR beta chain appears in the sequencing data of a study of cytomegalovirus exposure and HLA in healthy donors. Of note for this clone: What it recognizes is unknown.

Researchers ran the PCR with 60 Vbeta and 13 Jbeta primers. Libraries were prepared by immunoSEQ multiplex PCR; TCRdb keeps only in-frame clonotypes and omits some of them. Found here are some 150,000 clones, 55% to 80% of them singletons; the top ten hold roughly 6.4%. Study conclusions and caveats: In a later analysis, a missense DCLRE1C variant was linked to TCR beta V- and J-gene trimming. The productive fraction for most TCR beta V segments was about 90% or about 30% in an earlier analysis. Analysis performed later found over 15,000 TCR beta sequences associated with HLA alleles at 0.05 false discovery rate. Among donors in an Asian-associated ancestry cluster, a later analysis reportedly found fewer N-insertions than the roughly 700-donor mean.

Trimming removed 1 base at V and 0 bases at J, with 11 bases between. The CDR3 runs to 16 residues. CDR1 is SGDLS and CDR2 is YYNGEE in the germline V gene. The TCR sequence derives from a woman between 55 and 75 years old in good health and CMV-seropositive. The sample comprised PBMCs. The rearrangement uses TRBV9 and TRBJ2-1; weak D call: TRBD2 (6 bases). This CDR3 reads CASSVSGDSSYNEQFF. The CDR3, as DNA: TGTGCCAGCAGCGTATCGGGAGATAGCTCCTACAATGAGCAGTTCTTC.